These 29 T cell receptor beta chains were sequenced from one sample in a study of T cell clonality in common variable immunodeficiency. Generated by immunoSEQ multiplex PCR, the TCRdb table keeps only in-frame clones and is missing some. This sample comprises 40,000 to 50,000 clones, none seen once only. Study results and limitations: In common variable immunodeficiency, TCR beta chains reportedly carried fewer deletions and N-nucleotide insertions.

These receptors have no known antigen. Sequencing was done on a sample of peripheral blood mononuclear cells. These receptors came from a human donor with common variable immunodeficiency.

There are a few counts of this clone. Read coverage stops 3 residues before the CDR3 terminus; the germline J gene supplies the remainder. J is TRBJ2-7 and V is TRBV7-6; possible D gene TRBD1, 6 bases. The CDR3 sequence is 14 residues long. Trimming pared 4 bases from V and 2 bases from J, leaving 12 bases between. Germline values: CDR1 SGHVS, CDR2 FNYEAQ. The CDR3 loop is CASSSTGSTYEQYF. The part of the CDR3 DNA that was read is TGTGCCAGCAGCTCAACAGGGTCCACCTACGAG.

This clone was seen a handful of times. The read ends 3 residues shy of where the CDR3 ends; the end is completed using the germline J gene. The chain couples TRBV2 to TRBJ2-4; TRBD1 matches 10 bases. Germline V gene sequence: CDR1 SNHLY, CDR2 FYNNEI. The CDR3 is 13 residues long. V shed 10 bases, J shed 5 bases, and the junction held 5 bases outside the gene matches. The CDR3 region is CATHGTGENIQYF. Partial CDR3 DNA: TGTGCCACCCACGGGACAGGGGAAAACATT.

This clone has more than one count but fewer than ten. The covered CDR3 bases are TGTGCCAGCAGCTTGGAACAGGGGGCTTTCTACGAG. It specifies CASSLEQGAFYE. The complete CDR3 sequence is CASSLEQGAFYEQYF. The chain has TRBV11-2 and TRBJ2-7, with 9 bases matching TRBD1. The sequenced fragment ends 3 residues before the CDR3 boundary, so the rest is inferred from the germline J gene. After removal of 3 bases from V and 3 bases from J, the junction contained 6 bases not matched to a gene. CDR3 length equals 15 residues. In germline, CDR1 is SGHAT, CDR2 FQNNGV.

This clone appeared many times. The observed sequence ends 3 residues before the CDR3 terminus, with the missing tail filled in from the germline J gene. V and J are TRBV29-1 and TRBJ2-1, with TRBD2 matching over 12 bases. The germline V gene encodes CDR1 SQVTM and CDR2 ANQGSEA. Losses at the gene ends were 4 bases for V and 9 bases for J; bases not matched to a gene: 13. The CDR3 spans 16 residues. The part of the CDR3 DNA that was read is TGCAGCGTTGGAGAGACTAGCGGGAGTCAAACGCGTGAG. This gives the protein CSVGETSGSQTRE. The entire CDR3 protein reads CSVGETSGSQTREQFF.

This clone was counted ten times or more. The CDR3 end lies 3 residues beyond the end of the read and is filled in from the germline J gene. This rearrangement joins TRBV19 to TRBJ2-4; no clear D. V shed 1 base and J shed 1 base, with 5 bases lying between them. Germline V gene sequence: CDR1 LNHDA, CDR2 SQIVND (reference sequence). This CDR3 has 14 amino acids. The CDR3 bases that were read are TGTGCCAGTAGTATAGCCAGGGCCAAAAACATT. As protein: CASSIARAKNI. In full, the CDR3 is CASSIARAKNIQYF. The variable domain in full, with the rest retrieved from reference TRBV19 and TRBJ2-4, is DGGITQSPKYLFRKEGQNVTLSCEQNLNHDAMYWYRQDPGQGLRLIYYSQIVNDFQKGDIAEGYSVSREKKESFPLTVTSAQKNPTAFYLCASSIARAKNIQYFGAGTRLSVL.

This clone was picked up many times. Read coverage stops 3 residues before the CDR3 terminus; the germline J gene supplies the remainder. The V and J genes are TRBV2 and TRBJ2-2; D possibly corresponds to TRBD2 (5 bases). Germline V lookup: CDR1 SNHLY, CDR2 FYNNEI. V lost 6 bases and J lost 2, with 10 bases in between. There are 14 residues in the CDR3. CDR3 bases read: TGTGCCAGCAGGGGCAGCGGAAACACCGGGGAG. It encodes CASRGSGNTGE. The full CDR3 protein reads CASRGSGNTGELFF.

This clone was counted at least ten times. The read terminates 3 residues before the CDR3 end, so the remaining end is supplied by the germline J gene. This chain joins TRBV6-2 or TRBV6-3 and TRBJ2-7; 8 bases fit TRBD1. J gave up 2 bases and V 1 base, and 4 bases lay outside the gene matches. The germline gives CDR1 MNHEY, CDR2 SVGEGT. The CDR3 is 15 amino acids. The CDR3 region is CASSYFGTGTYEQYF. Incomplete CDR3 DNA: TGTGCCAGCAGTTACTTCGGGACAGGCACCTACGAG.

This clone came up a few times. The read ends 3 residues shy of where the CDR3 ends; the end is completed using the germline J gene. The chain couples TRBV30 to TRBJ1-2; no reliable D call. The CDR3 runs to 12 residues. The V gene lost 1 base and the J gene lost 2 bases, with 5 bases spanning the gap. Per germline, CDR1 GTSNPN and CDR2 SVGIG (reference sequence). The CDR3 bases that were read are TGTGCCTGGAGTGGTCTGAACTATGGC. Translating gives CAWSGLNYG. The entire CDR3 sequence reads CAWSGLNYGYTF.

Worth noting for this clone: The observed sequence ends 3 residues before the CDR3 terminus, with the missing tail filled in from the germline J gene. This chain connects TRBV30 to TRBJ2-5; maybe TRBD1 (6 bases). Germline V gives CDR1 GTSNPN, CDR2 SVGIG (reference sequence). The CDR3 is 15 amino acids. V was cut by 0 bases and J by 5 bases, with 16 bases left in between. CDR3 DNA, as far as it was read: TGTGCCTGGAGTGTACTGACAGGTCAACGGGAGACC. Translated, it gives CAWSVLTGQRET. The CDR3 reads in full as CAWSVLTGQRETQYF.

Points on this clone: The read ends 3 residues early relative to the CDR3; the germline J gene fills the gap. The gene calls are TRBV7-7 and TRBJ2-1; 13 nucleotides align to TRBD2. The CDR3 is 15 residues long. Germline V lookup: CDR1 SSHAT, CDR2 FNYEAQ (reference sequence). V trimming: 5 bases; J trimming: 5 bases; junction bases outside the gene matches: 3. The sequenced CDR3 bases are TGTGCCAGCAGCCGCGGACTAGCGGGGGACAATGAG. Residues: CASSRGLAGDNE. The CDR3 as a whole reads CASSRGLAGDNEQFF.

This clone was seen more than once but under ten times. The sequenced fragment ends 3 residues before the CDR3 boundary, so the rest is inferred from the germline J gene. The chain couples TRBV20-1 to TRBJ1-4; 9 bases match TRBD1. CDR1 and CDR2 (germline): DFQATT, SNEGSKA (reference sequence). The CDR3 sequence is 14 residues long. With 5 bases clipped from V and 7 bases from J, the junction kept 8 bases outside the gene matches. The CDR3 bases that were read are TGCAGTGCTCAACGGACAGGGGAGGGTGAAAAA. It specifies CSAQRTGEGEK. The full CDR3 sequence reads CSAQRTGEGEKLFF.

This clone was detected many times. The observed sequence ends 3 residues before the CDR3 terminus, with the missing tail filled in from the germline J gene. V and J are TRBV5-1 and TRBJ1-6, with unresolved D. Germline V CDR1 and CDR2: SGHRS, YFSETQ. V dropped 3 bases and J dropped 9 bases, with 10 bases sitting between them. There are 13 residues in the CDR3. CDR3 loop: CASSSAASSPLHF. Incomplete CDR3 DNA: TGCGCCAGCAGCTCGGCAGCGAGTTCACCC.

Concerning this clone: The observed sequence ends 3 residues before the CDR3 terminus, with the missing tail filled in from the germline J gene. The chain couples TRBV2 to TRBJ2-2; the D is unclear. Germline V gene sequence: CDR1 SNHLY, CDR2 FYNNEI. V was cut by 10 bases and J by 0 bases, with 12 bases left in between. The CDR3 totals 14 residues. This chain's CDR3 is CATRPGSNTGELFF. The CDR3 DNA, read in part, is TGTGCCACCCGTCCCGGGTCGAACACCGGGGAG.

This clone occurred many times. CDR3 sequence reads: CASSRGQGNNQPQHF. Incomplete CDR3 DNA: TGTGCCAGCAGCCGGGGACAGGGGAACAATCAGCCC. The genes are TRBV6-2 or TRBV6-3 and TRBJ1-5; 10 bases fit TRBD1. The read falls 3 residues short of the CDR3 end, and the missing part is taken from the germline J gene. Germline values: CDR1 MNHEY, CDR2 SVGEGT. The CDR3 has 15 residues. Trimming removed 6 bases from V and 3 bases from J; junction bases left unmatched: 5.

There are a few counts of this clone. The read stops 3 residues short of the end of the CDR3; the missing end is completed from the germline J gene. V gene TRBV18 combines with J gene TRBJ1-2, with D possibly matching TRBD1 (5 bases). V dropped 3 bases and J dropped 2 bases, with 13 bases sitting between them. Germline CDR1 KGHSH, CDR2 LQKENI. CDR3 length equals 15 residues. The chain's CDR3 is CASSPTSGQNYGYTF. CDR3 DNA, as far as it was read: TGTGCCAGCTCACCGACCTCCGGACAAAACTATGGC.

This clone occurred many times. The CDR3 protein is CASRLDSANTGELFF. The sequenced part of the CDR3 DNA is TGTGCCAGCAGATTGGACAGCGCGAACACCGGGGAG. The chain is built from TRBV7-2 and TRBJ2-2, with D perhaps matching TRBD1 (6 bases). The read ends 3 residues early relative to the CDR3; the germline J gene fills the gap. V shed 6 bases and J shed 0 bases, with 11 bases lying between them. Germline lookup yields CDR1 SGHTA and CDR2 FQGNSA. The CDR3 spans 15 residues. The full variable domain, completed using reference TRBV7-2 and TRBJ2-2, is GAGVSQSPSNKVTEKGKDVELRCDPISGHTALYWYRQSLGQGLEFLIYFQGNSAPDKSGLPSDRFSAERTGGSVSTLTIQRTQQEDSAVYLCASRLDSANTGELFFGEGSRLTVL.

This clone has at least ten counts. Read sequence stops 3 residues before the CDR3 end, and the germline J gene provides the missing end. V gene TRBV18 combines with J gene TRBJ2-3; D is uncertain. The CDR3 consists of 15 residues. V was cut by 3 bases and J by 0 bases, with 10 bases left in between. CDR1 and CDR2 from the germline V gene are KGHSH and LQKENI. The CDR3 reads CASSPTVPSTDTQYF. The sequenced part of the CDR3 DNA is TGTGCCAGCTCACCCACGGTTCCTAGCACAGATACG.

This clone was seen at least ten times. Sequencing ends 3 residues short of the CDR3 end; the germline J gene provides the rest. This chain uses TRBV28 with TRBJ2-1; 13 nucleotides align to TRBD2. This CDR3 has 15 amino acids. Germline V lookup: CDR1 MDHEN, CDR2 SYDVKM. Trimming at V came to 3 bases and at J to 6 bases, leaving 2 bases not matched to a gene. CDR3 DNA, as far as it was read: TGTGCCAGCAGTTTTACTAGCGGGAGGGCCAATGAG. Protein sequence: CASSFTSGRANE. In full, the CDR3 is CASSFTSGRANEQFF.

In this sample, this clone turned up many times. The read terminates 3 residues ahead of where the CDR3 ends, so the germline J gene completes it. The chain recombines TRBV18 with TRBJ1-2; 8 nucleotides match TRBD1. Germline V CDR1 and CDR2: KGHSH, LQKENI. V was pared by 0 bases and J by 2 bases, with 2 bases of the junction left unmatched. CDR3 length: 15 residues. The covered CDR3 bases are TGTGCCAGCTCACCACCGGGACAGGCGAACTATGGC. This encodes CASSPPGQANYG. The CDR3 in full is CASSPPGQANYGYTF.

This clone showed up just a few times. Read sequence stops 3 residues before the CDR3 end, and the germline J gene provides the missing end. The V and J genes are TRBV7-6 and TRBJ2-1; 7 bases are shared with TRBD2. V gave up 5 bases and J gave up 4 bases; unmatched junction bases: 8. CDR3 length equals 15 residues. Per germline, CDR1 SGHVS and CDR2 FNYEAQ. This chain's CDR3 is CASSPEVGGYNEQFF. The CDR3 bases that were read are TGTGCCAGCAGCCCGGAAGTGGGGGGGTACAATGAG.

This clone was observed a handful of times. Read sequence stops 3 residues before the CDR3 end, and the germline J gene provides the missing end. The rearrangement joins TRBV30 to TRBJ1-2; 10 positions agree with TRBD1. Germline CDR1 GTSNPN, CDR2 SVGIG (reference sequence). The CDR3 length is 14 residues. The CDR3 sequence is CAWTPTGGAGGYTF. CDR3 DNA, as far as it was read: TGTGCCTGGACCCCGACAGGGGGCGCGGGAGGC.

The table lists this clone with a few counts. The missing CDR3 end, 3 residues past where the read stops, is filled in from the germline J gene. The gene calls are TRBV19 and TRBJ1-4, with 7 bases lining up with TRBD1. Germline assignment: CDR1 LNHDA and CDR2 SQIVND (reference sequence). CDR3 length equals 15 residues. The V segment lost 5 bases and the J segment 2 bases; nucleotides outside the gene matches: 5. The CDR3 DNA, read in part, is TGTGCCAGTAGTGTCAACAGGGGCACTAATGAAAAA. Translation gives CASSVNRGTNEK. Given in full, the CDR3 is CASSVNRGTNEKLFF.

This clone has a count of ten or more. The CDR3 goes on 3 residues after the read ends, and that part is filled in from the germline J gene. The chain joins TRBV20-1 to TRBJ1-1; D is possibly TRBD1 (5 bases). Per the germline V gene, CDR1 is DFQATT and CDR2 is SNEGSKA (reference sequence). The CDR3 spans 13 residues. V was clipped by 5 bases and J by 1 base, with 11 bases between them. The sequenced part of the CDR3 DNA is TGCAGTGCTTATGGACACACGAACACTGAA. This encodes CSAYGHTNTE. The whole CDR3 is CSAYGHTNTEAFF.

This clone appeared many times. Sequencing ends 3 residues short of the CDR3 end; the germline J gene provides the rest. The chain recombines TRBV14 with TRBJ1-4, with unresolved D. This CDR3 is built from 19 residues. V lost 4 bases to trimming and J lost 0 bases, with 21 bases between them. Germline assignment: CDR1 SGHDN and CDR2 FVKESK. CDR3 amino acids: CASSRARNKGPATNEKLFF. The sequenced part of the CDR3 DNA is TGTGCCAGCAGCCGGGCCAGAAATAAGGGCCCTGCAACTAATGAAAAA.

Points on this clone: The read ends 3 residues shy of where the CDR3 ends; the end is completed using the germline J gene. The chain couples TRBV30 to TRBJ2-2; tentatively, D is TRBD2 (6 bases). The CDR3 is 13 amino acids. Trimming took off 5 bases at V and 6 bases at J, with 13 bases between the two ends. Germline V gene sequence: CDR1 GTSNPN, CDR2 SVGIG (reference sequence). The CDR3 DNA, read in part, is TGTGCCTGGGCCCGGCCGGGGGCCGGGGAG. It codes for CAWARPGAGE. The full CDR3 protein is CAWARPGAGELFF. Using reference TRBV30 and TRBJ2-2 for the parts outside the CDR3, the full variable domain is SQTIHQWPATLVQPVGSPLSLECTVEGTSNPNLYWYRQAAGRGLQLLFYSVGIGQISSEVPQNLSASRPQDRQFILSSKKLLLSDSGFYLCAWARPGAGELFFGEGSRLTVL.

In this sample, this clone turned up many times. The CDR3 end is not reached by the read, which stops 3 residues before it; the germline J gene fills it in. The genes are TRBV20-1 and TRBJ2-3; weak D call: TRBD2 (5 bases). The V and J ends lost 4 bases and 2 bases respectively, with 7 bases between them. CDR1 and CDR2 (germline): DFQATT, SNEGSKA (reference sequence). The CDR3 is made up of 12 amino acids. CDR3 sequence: CSANGDTDTQYF. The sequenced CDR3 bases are TGCAGTGCTAACGGGGACACAGATACG.

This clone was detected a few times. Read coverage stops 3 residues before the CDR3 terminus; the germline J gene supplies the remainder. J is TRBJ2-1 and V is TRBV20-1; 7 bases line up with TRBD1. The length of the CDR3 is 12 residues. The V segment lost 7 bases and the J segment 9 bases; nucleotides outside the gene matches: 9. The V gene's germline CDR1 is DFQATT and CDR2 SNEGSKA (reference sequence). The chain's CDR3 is CSVWTGGGEQFF. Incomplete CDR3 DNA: TGCAGTGTTTGGACAGGCGGCGGTGAG.

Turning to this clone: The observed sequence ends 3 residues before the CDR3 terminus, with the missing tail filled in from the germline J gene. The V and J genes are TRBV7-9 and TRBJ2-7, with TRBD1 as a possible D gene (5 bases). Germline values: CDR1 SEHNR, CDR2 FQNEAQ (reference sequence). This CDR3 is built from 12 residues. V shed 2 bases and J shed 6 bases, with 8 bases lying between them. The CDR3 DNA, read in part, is TGTGCCAGCAGCTTACTTGGGGCCGAG. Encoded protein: CASSLLGAE. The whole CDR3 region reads CASSLLGAEQYF.

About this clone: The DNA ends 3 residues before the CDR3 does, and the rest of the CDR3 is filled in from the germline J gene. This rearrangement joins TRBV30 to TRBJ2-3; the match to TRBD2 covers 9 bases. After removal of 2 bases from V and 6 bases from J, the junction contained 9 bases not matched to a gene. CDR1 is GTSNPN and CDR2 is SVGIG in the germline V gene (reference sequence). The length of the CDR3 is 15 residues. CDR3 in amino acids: CAWSTAGGPRDTQYF. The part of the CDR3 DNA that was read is TGTGCCTGGAGTACCGCGGGAGGGCCCCGCGATACG.